This T cell receptor beta chain was recorded in a study of cytomegalovirus exposure and HLA in healthy donors. Study-wide results and limits: Testing in vitro showed a few CMV-associated chains specific for CMV antigens. Most TCR sequences were uncommon, yet certain public TCRs appeared in many donors.

Germline loops: CDR1 SGHVS, CDR2 FNYEAQ. Trimming took off 5 bases at V and 4 bases at J, with 5 bases between the two ends. The CDR3 is 12 residues long. Worth noting for this clone: Its specificity is not known.

The data were produced by immunoSEQ multiplex PCR, yet TCRdb's version contains in-frame clones alone and is incomplete. The data show over 110,000 clones, more than 85% seen once. The chain has TRBV7-6 and TRBJ2-2; no definite D call. The sequence was obtained from a young man in good health and CMV-seropositive. The material sequenced was PBMCs. The CDR3 coding sequence is TGTGCCAGCAGCCTCTTCACCGGGGAGCTGTTTTTT. It translates to CASSLFTGELFF.